This TCR beta chain was identified in a study of OX40 agonist ivuxolimab in advanced cancers. Study-wide points: Blood T cells, both CD4+ and CD8+, expanded clonally by week 6 at 0.1 to 3.0 mg/kg.

Method: immunoSEQ multiplex PCR; TCRdb's copy keeps in-frame clones and lacks some. The sample contains tens of thousands of clones, 70% to 85% of which appear only once. The CDR3 consists of 9 residues. Germline V CDR1 and CDR2: WNHNN, SYGVQD (reference sequence). There are a few counts of this clone. Its antigen is as yet unknown. A read error may produce the germline difference seen at one junction end. The V call is TRBV10-1, the J call TRBJ1-1; D unclear. This receptor was obtained from an adult with an advanced solid tumor such as melanoma, head and neck, liver or kidney cancer. The sample was CD4+ or CD8+ T cells sorted from blood, taken in a trial of the OX40 agonist ivuxolimab. The CDR3, as DNA: TGCGCCAGCTGGCTAAGGCGGCCCTTT. This sequence encodes CASWLRRPF.